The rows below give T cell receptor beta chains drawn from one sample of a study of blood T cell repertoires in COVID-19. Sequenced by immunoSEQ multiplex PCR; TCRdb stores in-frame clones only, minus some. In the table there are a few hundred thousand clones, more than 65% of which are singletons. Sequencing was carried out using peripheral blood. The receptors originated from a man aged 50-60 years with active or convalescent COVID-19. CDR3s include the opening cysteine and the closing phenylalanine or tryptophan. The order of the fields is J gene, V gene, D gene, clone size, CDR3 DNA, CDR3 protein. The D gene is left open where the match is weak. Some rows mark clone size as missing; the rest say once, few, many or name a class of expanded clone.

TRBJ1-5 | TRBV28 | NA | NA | TGTGCCAGCAGTCCGGCAGGAGGGAGAACTGGTAATCAGCCCCAGCATTTT | CASSPAGGRTGNQPQHF
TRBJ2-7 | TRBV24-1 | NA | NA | TGTGCCACCAGTGATTCTCGGCGGCAGCCCTACGAGCAGTACTTC | CATSDSRRQPYEQYF
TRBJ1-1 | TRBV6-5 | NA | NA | TGTGCCAGCACTATGGGAGGACAGAACACTGAAGCTTTCTTT | CASTMGGQNTEAFF
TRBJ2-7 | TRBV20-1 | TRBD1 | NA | TGCAGTGCTAGTTGGGCGAAGGCCGGGCGAGCAGGGGGTACCTACGAGCAGTACTTC | CSASWAKAGRAGGTYEQYF
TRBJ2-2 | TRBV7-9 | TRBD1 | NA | TGTGCCAGCAGCCCCCGGGACAGGCAGAACACCGGGGAGCTGTTTTTT | CASSPRDRQNTGELFF
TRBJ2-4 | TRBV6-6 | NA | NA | TGTGCCAGCAGTTCGAGGGGGAAAAACATTCAGTACTTC | CASSSRGKNIQYF
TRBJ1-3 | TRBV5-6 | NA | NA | TGTGCCAGCAGCGTACAGGGAATTGGAAACACCATATATTTT | CASSVQGIGNTIYF
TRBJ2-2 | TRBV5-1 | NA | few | TGCGCCAGCAGCTTGGTACAAAACACCGGGGAGCTGTTTTTT | CASSLVQNTGELFF
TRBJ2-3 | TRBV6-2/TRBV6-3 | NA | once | TGTGCCAGCAGCCCGAGAGCACCAGATACGCAGTATTTT | CASSPRAPDTQYF
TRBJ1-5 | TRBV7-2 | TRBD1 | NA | TGTGCCAGCAGCACCACGGGACAGGGCCTCAATCAGCCCCAGCATTTT | CASSTTGQGLNQPQHF
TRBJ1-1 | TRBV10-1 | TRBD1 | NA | TGCGCCAGTCCACGACAGGGACCCCCTGAAGCTTTCTTT | CASPRQGPPEAFF
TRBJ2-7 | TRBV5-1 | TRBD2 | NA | TGCGCCAGCAGCTTGGGGCCCGGGGTAGCGGGAGCAGACAAGTACTTC | CASSLGPGVAGADKYF
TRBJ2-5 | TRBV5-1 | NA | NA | TGCGCCAGCAGCTTGGAGGGGTCATCAGAGACCCAGTACTTC | CASSLEGSSETQYF
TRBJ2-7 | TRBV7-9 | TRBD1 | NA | TGTGCCAGCAGCCACGGGACAGGGGACTTCTACGAGCAGTACTTC | CASSHGTGDFYEQYF
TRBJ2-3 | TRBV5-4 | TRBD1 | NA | TGTGCCAGCAGCTTCCCGGGACAGGGACGAACGCAGTATTTT | CASSFPGQGRTQYF
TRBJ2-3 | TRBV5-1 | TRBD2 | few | TGCGCCAGCAGCTTGGGTAGCGGGGACATACGGGATACGCAGTATTTT | CASSLGSGDIRDTQYF